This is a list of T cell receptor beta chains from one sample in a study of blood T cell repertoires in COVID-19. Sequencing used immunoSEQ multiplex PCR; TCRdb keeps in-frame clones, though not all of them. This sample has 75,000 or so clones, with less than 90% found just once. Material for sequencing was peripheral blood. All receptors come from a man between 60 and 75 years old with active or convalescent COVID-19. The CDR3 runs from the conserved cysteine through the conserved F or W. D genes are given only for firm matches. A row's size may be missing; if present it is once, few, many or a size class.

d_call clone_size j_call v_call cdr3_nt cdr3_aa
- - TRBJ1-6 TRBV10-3 TGTGCCATCAGAGACCCCGGTCGGGATTCACCCCTCCACTTT CAIRDPGRDSPLHF
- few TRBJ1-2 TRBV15 TGTGCCACCAGCAGACAGGGGAGAGGCTACACCTTC CATSRQGRGYTF
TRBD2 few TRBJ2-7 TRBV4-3 TGCGCCAGCAGCCAAGATGGGGGGGTGGGTGAGCAGTACTTC CASSQDGGVGEQYF
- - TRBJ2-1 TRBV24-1 TGTGCCACCAGTGACTTGGACAGCCTCTCCTACAATGAGCAGTTCTTC CATSDLDSLSYNEQFF
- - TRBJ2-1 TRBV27 TGTGCCAGCAGCCTACCCCTGGTACAGGGTGGGCTTCGTGAGCAGTTCTTC CASSLPLVQGGLREQFF
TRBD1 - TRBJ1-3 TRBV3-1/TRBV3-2 TGTGCCAGCAGCCAAGATAACGGGACAGGGAACTTACACTCTGGAAACACCATATATTTT CASSQDNGTGNLHSGNTIYF
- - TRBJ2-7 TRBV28 TGTGCCAGCAGTTGGGGGGGGCGTCGGGCCTACGAGCAGTACTTC CASSWGGRRAYEQYF
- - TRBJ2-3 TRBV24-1 TGTGCCACCAGCCCGGGGGGCGGGGGAAGCACAGATACGCAGTATTTT CATSPGGGGSTDTQYF
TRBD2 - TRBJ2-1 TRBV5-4 TGTGCCAGCAGCACTAGCGGGGGCCCCAATGAGCAGTTCTTC CASSTSGGPNEQFF
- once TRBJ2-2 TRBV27 TGTGCCAGCAGTTTAGAAGACTACACCGGGGAGCTGTTTTTT CASSLEDYTGELFF
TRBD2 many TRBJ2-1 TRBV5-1 TGCGCCAGCAGCCCCGGGACTAGGAGCCACAATGAGCAGTTCTTC CASSPGTRSHNEQFF
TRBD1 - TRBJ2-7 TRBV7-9 TGTGCCAGCACCTACCTCCAGGGACAGGGGGCGTCAGAGCAGTACTTC CASTYLQGQGASEQYF
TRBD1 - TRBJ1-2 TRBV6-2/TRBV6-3 TGTGCCAGCAGTTCACAGGGGGACTATGGCTACACCTTC CASSSQGDYGYTF
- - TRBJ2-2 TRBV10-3 TGTGCCATCAGGGGGGGGGCGACGGGGGAGCTGTTTTTT CAIRGGATGELFF
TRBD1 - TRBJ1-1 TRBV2 TGTGCCAGCAGTGTCGGCACGGGACAGGTCGGAGCTTTCTTT CASSVGTGQVGAFF
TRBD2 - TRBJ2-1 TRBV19 TGTGCCAGTATTGGGACTAGCGGGTTGCTGAGCTCCTACAATGAGCAGTTCTTC CASIGTSGLLSSYNEQFF
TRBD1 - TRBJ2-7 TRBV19 TGTGCCAGTAGTGCCGGGACAGGAAGATACGAGCAGTACTTC CASSAGTGRYEQYF
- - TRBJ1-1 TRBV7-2 TGTGCCAGCAGCTTAGGGCCAGGGCCCGAAGAAGCTTTCTTT CASSLGPGPEEAFF
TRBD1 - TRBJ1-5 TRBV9 TGTGCCAGCAGCGTGGGACAGGGAGACCAGCCCCAGCATTTT CASSVGQGDQPQHF
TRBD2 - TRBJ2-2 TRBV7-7 TGTGCTAGCAGCTTATTAGCGGGGTCGGAGACCGGGGAGCTGTTTTTT CASSLLAGSETGELFF
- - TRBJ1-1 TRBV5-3 TGTGCCAGAAGCTTGCAGGGCTCCAAATCCGAAGCTTTCTTT CARSLQGSKSEAFF
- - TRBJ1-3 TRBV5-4 TGTGCCAGCAGCTTGGGCGGGGTTCCTGGAAACACCATATATTTT CASSLGGVPGNTIYF